This TCR beta chain came from a study of cytomegalovirus exposure and HLA in healthy donors. The CDR3 extends over 16 amino acids. Per germline, CDR1 SEHNR and CDR2 FQNEAQ (reference sequence). J gave up 3 bases and V 5 bases, and 11 bases lay outside the gene matches. It was with 60 Vbeta and 13 Jbeta primers that the PCR ran. The protocol was immunoSEQ multiplex PCR, while the TCRdb copy is restricted to in-frame clones and leaves out a portion. The table records over 150,000 clones, 75% to 85% of them present only once. The chain is built from TRBV7-9 and TRBJ2-3; the match to TRBD2 covers 7 bases. Sequencing was performed on PBMCs. The clonotype was recovered from a woman between 40 and 55 years old in good health and CMV-seropositive. The chain's CDR3 is CASSILPSGETDTQYF. The CDR3 DNA reads as TGTGCCAGCAGCATCCTCCCTAGCGGAGAGACAGATACGCAGTATTTT.